These T cell receptor beta chains were read from a single sample in a study of Graves' ophthalmopathy and Graves' hyperthyroidism. TCRdb re-analysed the multiplex PCR reads in MiXCR, keeping a single row per CDR3 protein. The data hold 740,000 or so distinct CDR3 sequences, with about 44% observed a single time. The sample was peripheral blood. These receptors were taken from an adult man with Graves' ophthalmopathy. Each CDR3 is given with its conserved first and last residue. Fields, in order: clone size, J gene, V gene, CDR3 protein. Size values are once, few and many counts, or a class for expanded clones, and some rows have none.

>NA|TRBJ1-2|TRBV7-9
CASSFSGTGGDYGYTF
>NA|TRBJ1-5|TRBV24-1
CATVGGSNQPQHF
>NA|TRBJ1-5|TRBV11-2
CASSVVWGSNQPQHF
>few|TRBJ1-2|TRBV7-3
CASSAAGRVNGYTF
>few|TRBJ1-2|TRBV20-1
CSAKNPPYGYTF
>few|TRBJ2-7|TRBV5-4
CASSSKDRAEYEQYF
>NA|TRBJ1-3|TRBV2
CASSEVAGSGNTIYF
>many|TRBJ1-1|TRBV7-9
CASGHVPGDRGYVEAFF
>few|TRBJ2-7|TRBV6-6
CASSQQGWEQYF
>many|TRBJ2-7|TRBV28
CASSSRGTSPNEQYF